The 32 T cell receptor beta chains listed next were all sequenced from one sample in a study of blood T cell repertoires in COVID-19. Sequencing used immunoSEQ multiplex PCR; TCRdb keeps in-frame clones, though not all of them. The sample shows 150,000 to 180,000 clones, just under 85% of them seen only once. The sample comprised peripheral blood. The source is an older woman with acute or convalescent COVID-19.

The chain combines TRBV21-1 with TRBJ1-5; the table calls TRBD1, which could not be checked here. TRBV21-1 is flagged as a pseudogene. The CDR3 loop spans 16 amino acids. Here the CDR3 reads CASRPPGLERNQPQHF. The CDR3 DNA reads TGTGCCAGCAGGCCCCCAGGGTTAGAACGCAATCAGCCCCAGCATTTT.

V usage is TRBV7-2 and J usage is TRBJ2-5; perhaps TRBD1 as D (6 bases). The CDR3 runs 15 residues. The V gene lost 2 bases and the J gene lost 5 bases, with 15 bases spanning the gap. Germline V CDR1 and CDR2: SGHTA, FQGNSA. CDR3 region: CASSLNPLGGETQYF. For the CDR3, the DNA is TGTGCCAGCAGCTTAAATCCCCTAGGGGGTGAGACCCAGTACTTC.

The chain couples TRBV5-6 to TRBJ1-6; D gene uncertain. CDR3 length: 14 residues. Germline loops: CDR1 SGHDT, CDR2 YYEEEE. Trimming left V 4 bases short and J 2 bases short, with 7 bases between. The CDR3 spells CASSEVPYNSPLHF. CDR3 sequence (DNA): TGTGCCAGCAGCGAGGTCCCCTATAATTCACCCCTCCACTTT.

The J gene is TRBJ2-3, the V gene TRBV18, with no clear D. This CDR3 has 13 amino acids. V shed 5 bases and J shed 4 bases, with 10 bases lying between them. In germline, CDR1 is KGHSH, CDR2 LQKENI. The CDR3 spells CASSELVADTQYF. DNA for the CDR3: TGTGCCAGCTCAGAGCTTGTTGCAGATACGCAGTATTTT.

This clone was counted a single time. This sequence joins TRBV19 and TRBJ2-1; 8 nucleotides line up with TRBD2. The CDR3 covers 15 residues. Germline CDR1 and CDR2: LNHDA and SQIVND (reference sequence). Trimming took 2 bases from V and 4 from J; bases not matched to a gene: 4. The CDR3 coding sequence is TGTGCCAGTAGTATATCAGCGGGGGTATACAATGAGCAGTTCTTC. Translating gives CASSISAGVYNEQFF.

This rearrangement joins TRBV5-1 to TRBJ2-7; 8 bases match TRBD1. Germline CDR1 SGHRS, CDR2 YFSETQ. J gave up 4 bases and V 0 bases, and 6 bases lay outside the gene matches. The CDR3 runs to 15 residues. CDR3 protein: CASSLAGGAEYEQYV. CDR3 bases: TGCGCCAGCAGCTTGGCAGGGGGCGCGGAGTACGAGCAGTACGTC.

The rearrangement joins TRBV19 to TRBJ1-5, with TRBD1 identical over 7 bases. Trimming at V came to 6 bases and at J to 5 bases, leaving 7 bases not matched to a gene. The CDR3 runs 14 residues. Germline V gene data show CDR1 as LNHDA and CDR2 as SQIVND (reference sequence). The DNA of the CDR3 is TGTGCCAGTAGCGAAAACAGGGGTGATCAGCCCCAGCATTTT. Protein: CASSENRGDQPQHF. Full variable domain (remainder filled in from reference TRBV19 and TRBJ1-5): DGGITQSPKYLFRKEGQNVTLSCEQNLNHDAMYWYRQDPGQGLRLIYYSQIVNDFQKGDIAEGYSVSREKKESFPLTVTSAQKNPTAFYLCASSENRGDQPQHFGDGTRLSIL.

J is TRBJ2-1 and V is TRBV10-3; 10 bases are shared with TRBD2. The CDR3 runs 13 residues. Trimming at V came to 10 bases and at J to 0 bases, leaving 0 bases not matched to a gene. CDR1 is ENHRY and CDR2 is SYGVKD in the germline V gene. The CDR3 DNA reads TGTGCCACTAGCGGGGGCTCCTACAATGAGCAGTTCTTC. Amino acids: CATSGGSYNEQFF.

V usage is TRBV19 and J usage is TRBJ2-7; D possibly corresponds to TRBD1 (6 bases). Trimming left V 3 bases short and J 3 bases short, with 15 bases between. CDR3 length equals 15 residues. Per the germline V gene, CDR1 is LNHDA and CDR2 is SQIVND (reference sequence). CDR3 in DNA: TGTGCCAGTAGTATGGGGGACACGACCTACTACGAGCAGTACTTC. It translates to CASSMGDTTYYEQYF. Supplemented by reference TRBV19 and TRBJ2-7, the full variable domain reads DGGITQSPKYLFRKEGQNVTLSCEQNLNHDAMYWYRQDPGQGLRLIYYSQIVNDFQKGDIAEGYSVSREKKESFPLTVTSAQKNPTAFYLCASSMGDTTYYEQYFGPGTRLTVT.

This chain connects TRBV6-5 to TRBJ1-1, with D tentatively TRBD1 (5 bases). This CDR3 is built from 14 residues. The V gene lost 7 bases and the J gene lost 2 bases, with 14 bases spanning the gap. Germline V lookup: CDR1 MNHEY, CDR2 SVGAGI. CDR3 region: CASTRGRENTEAFF. CDR3 coding DNA: TGTGCCAGCACTCGAGGCAGGGAAAACACTGAAGCTTTCTTT.

The chain employs TRBV19 and TRBJ2-1, with 16 bases that match TRBD2. The CDR3 runs 18 residues. Germline assignment: CDR1 LNHDA and CDR2 SQIVND (reference sequence). J was trimmed by 4 bases and V by 5 bases; bases with no gene match: 8. CDR3 sequence: CASSVTGTSGGAYNEQFF. In DNA form, the CDR3 reads TGTGCCAGTAGTGTCACCGGGACTAGCGGGGGGGCGTACAATGAGCAGTTCTTC.

This sequence joins TRBV19 and TRBJ1-5, with 9 bases aligning to TRBD1. The CDR3 is 15 residues long. V shed 4 bases and J 3 bases; nucleotides not matched to a gene: 4. Germline V lookup: CDR1 LNHDA, CDR2 SQIVND (reference sequence). CDR3 sequence (DNA): TGTGCCAGTAGTACGGACAGGGGCCTCAATCAGCCCCAGCATTTT. This sequence encodes CASSTDRGLNQPQHF.

This clone was picked up one time. This chain joins TRBV4-1 and TRBJ2-5; 8 bases are shared with TRBD2. The germline V gene encodes CDR1 MGHRA and CDR2 YSYEKL. The V gene end was trimmed by 1 base and the J gene end by 3 bases; junction bases not matched to a gene: 16. This CDR3 contains 19 residues. CDR3 amino acids: CASSQAYGASGGWKETQYF. CDR3 coding DNA: TGCGCCAGCAGCCAAGCTTATGGAGCCAGCGGGGGCTGGAAAGAGACCCAGTACTTC.

J is TRBJ2-3 and V is TRBV4-2; 7 bases are shared with TRBD2. V dropped 10 bases and J dropped 0; count of bases not matched to a gene: 7. The CDR3 totals 14 residues. CDR1 is LGHNA and CDR2 is YNFKEQ in the germline V gene. CDR3: CATGAGDSTDTQYF. The CDR3 bases are TGTGCCACTGGGGCGGGGGATAGCACAGATACGCAGTATTTT.

This clone is a singleton in its sample. V usage is TRBV6-5 and J usage is TRBJ1-2, with 9 positions matching TRBD1. Germline V gene data show CDR1 as MNHEY and CDR2 as SVGAGI. With 2 bases clipped from V and 1 base from J, the junction kept 5 bases outside the gene matches. This CDR3 region has 16 residues. CDR3 loop: CASSYAGTGLNYGYTF. Here the CDR3 DNA reads TGTGCCAGCAGTTACGCCGGGACAGGGCTTAACTATGGCTACACCTTC.

CDR3 nucleotide sequence: TGTGCCAGCACCACTAGCGGGGGGAGCACAGATACGCAGTATTTT. This encodes CASTTSGGSTDTQYF. J is TRBJ2-3 and V is TRBV9; TRBD2 matches at 12 bases. This CDR3 is built from 15 residues. The V gene end was trimmed by 6 bases and the J gene end by 0 bases; junction bases not matched to a gene: 2. Germline CDR1 SGDLS, CDR2 YYNGEE.

The chain recombines TRBV6-5 with TRBJ1-2; 7 bases line up with TRBD1. Germline CDR1 reads MNHEY; CDR2 reads SVGAGI. J gave up 7 bases and V 2 bases, and 4 bases lay outside the gene matches. The CDR3 has 13 residues. The DNA of the CDR3 is TGTGCCAGCAGTTACACGTACAGGGGTGGCTACACCTTC. Its translation: CASSYTYRGGYTF.

V gene TRBV5-4 combines with J gene TRBJ1-3, with a possible D match to TRBD1 (5 bases). The CDR3 spans 15 residues. The germline V gene encodes CDR1 SGHNT and CDR2 YYREEE (reference sequence). With 0 bases removed from V and 0 bases from J, the gap between germline ends came to 7 bases. CDR3 sequence: CASSLGTSSGNTIYF. The CDR3 nucleotides are TGTGCCAGCAGCTTGGGGACATCCTCTGGAAACACCATATATTTT. The entire variable domain, with the rest obtained from reference TRBV5-4 and TRBJ1-3, is as follows: ETGVTQSPTHLIKTRGQQVTLRCSSQSGHNTVSWYQQALGQGPQFIFQYYREEENGRGNFPPRFSGLQFPNYSSELNVNALELDDSALYLCASSLGTSSGNTIYFGEGSWLTVV.

This chain joins TRBV30 and TRBJ2-1, with TRBD2 as a possible D gene (6 bases). The CDR3 consists of 13 residues. Trimming left V 1 base short and J 4 bases short, with 8 bases between. The germline CDR1 and CDR2 sequences are GTSNPN and SVGIG (reference sequence). The CDR3 sequence is CAWSGAGYNEQFF. The CDR3 bases are TGTGCCTGGAGTGGGGCGGGATACAATGAGCAGTTCTTC.

The V gene is TRBV5-6, the J gene TRBJ1-2; 10 bases align to TRBD1. The CDR3 has 15 residues. With V trimmed by 0 bases and J by 9 bases, 8 bases remained unmatched. CDR1 and CDR2 (germline): SGHDT, YYEEEE. The chain's CDR3 is CASSLAGTGVTSYTF. Written as DNA, the CDR3 is TGTGCCAGCAGCTTGGCCGGGACAGGGGTAACTAGCTACACCTTC. The whole variable domain, remainder taken from reference TRBV5-6 and TRBJ1-2, is DAGVTQSPTHLIKTRGQQVTLRCSPKSGHDTVSWYQQALGQGPQFIFQYYEEEERQRGNFPDRFSGHQFPNYSSELNVNALLLGDSALYLCASSLAGTGVTSYTFGSGTRLTVV.

This clone has a handful of counts. The chain employs TRBV9 and TRBJ2-3; D not resolved. Germline V lookup: CDR1 SGDLS, CDR2 YYNGEE. The CDR3 consists of 12 residues. The V gene lost 3 bases and the J gene lost 11 bases, with 13 bases spanning the gap. CDR3 sequence: CASSAALERQYF. Here the CDR3 DNA reads TGTGCCAGCAGCGCCGCCTTAGAGAGGCAGTATTTT.

The chain employs TRBV27 and TRBJ1-1, with 7 bases fitting TRBD1. Germline CDR1 MNHEY, CDR2 SMNVEV (reference sequence). The junction had 7 bases not matched to a gene; V was cut back by 5 bases and J by 1 base. The CDR3 is 15 residues long. CDR3 in DNA: TGTGCCAGCAGTCCCCTGACAGGGAAGAACACTGAAGCTTTCTTT. Translation gives CASSPLTGKNTEAFF.

This chain uses TRBV3-1 (or the pseudogene TRBV3-2) with TRBJ1-4, with 7 nucleotides matching TRBD1. V shed 1 base and J 5 bases; nucleotides not matched to a gene: 4. Germline CDR1 is LGHDT and CDR2 is YNNKEL (reference sequence). CDR3 length: 15 amino acids. CDR3 sequence (DNA): TGTGCCAGCAGCCAAGTCGGCAGGGGGAATGAAAAACTGTTTTTT. As protein: CASSQVGRGNEKLFF.

The chain couples TRBV11-3 to TRBJ2-3; 7 bases match TRBD2. V lost 5 bases, J lost 2 bases, and 4 bases stayed unmatched. Germline V gene lookup returns CDR1 SGHNT and CDR2 YENEEA. This CDR3 contains 14 residues. CDR3 bases: TGTGCCAGCAGCCTCGGGGGGAACACAGATACGCAGTATTTT. Translating it yields CASSLGGNTDTQYF.

The chain recombines TRBV19 with TRBJ2-3, with TRBD2 matching 13 bases. Germline loops: CDR1 LNHDA, CDR2 SQIVND (reference sequence). This CDR3 contains 16 residues. V shed 5 bases and J 6 bases; nucleotides not matched to a gene: 8. For the CDR3, the DNA is TGTGCCAGTAGTCCCGGACTAGCGGGGGCTCTGGATACGCAGTATTTT. Its translation: CASSPGLAGALDTQYF.

This chain links TRBV7-3 with TRBJ2-1; D gene ambiguous. This CDR3 region has 15 residues. In germline, CDR1 is SGHTA, CDR2 FQGTGA. The ends were cut back, 3 bases at V and 4 bases at J, with 13 bases in the middle. As DNA, the CDR3 is TGTGCCAGCAGCTTTGCGGTTGGGTTTTACAATGAGCAGTTCTTC. It specifies CASSFAVGFYNEQFF.

The genes are TRBV7-9 and TRBJ1-3; no clear D gene. V shed 3 bases and J shed 2 bases, with 14 bases lying between them. Germline CDR1 reads SEHNR; CDR2 reads FQNEAQ (reference sequence). This CDR3 has 16 amino acids. CDR3 residues: CASSLEDFRAGNTIYF. In nucleotides, the CDR3 is TGTGCCAGCAGCTTGGAGGACTTTCGGGCTGGAAACACCATATATTTT.

The rearrangement uses TRBV6-6 and TRBJ2-1, with D uncertain. The germline CDR1 and CDR2 sequences are MNHNY and SVGAGI (reference sequence). With 0 bases removed from V and 4 bases from J, the gap between germline ends came to 7 bases. The CDR3 is 14 residues long. CDR3 in DNA: TGTGCCAGCAGTTACTCCGCGGCTTACAATGAGCAGTTCTTC. Residues: CASSYSAAYNEQFF.

The chain has TRBV7-6 and TRBJ1-6; D not certain. Germline CDR1 reads SGHVS; CDR2 reads FNYEAQ. The CDR3 spans 15 residues. Trimming took off 2 bases at V and 9 bases at J, with 14 bases between the two ends. CDR3 nucleotide sequence: TGTGCCAGCAGCTTAAATAGGGCAGGAGGTTCACCCCTCCACTTT. It specifies CASSLNRAGGSPLHF. Looking up the rest from reference TRBV7-6 and TRBJ1-6 gives the full variable domain: GAGVSQSPRYKVTKRGQDVALRCDPISGHVSLYWYRQALGQGPEFLTYFNYEAQQDKSGLPNDRFSAERPEGSISTLTIQRTEQRDSAMYRCASSLNRAGGSPLHFGNGTRLTVT.

This clone was seen only a few times. V usage is TRBV6-1 and J usage is TRBJ2-5; no definite D call. The CDR3 contains 14 residues. Trimming cost V 1 base and J 0 bases, with 6 bases left between them. Germline V gene lookup returns CDR1 MNHNS and CDR2 SASEGT. The CDR3 DNA is TGTGCCAGCAGTGAAGTAAGCTACCAAGAGACCCAGTACTTC. Protein product: CASSEVSYQETQYF.

The CDR3 DNA is TGTGCCAGCAGCCTCGCAGGGGGCGTAGGCTATGGCTACACCTTC. Amino acid sequence: CASSLAGGVGYGYTF. The chain links TRBV3-1 (or the pseudogene TRBV3-2) to TRBJ1-2, with 8 bases that match TRBD1. V was pared by 4 bases and J by 4 bases, with 8 bases of the junction left unmatched. The germline CDR1 and CDR2 sequences are LGHDT and YNNKEL (reference sequence). CDR3 length equals 15 residues.

The J gene is TRBJ2-7, the V gene TRBV12-2; the D call of TRBD1 is as the table states it, not checked on the DNA. TRBV12-2 is listed as a pseudogene. The CDR3 totals 17 residues. CDR3 amino acids: CASRQKGRDRGTYEQYF. CDR3 in DNA: TGTGCAAGTCGCCAAAAAGGTCGGGACAGGGGAACCTACGAGCAGTACTTC.